One sample yielded the 2 T cell receptor beta chains listed below, sequenced in a study of blood T cell repertoires in COVID-19. Assay used: immunoSEQ multiplex PCR; TCRdb lists only in-frame clones, some missing. The table has about 370,000 clones, 80% to 90% seen once; the top ten hold roughly 1%. Source material: PBMCs or T cells enriched from blood (not recorded which). These receptor sequences come from a man in his late teens or twenties who had recovered from COVID-19.

The chain recombines TRBV28 with TRBJ2-3; D perhaps matches TRBD2 (7 bases). The length of the CDR3 is 15 residues. Deletions cut 3 bases from V and 1 base from J, with 11 bases between. The germline gives CDR1 MDHEN, CDR2 SYDVKM. CDR3: CASSLGGRGTDTQYF. The CDR3 DNA sequence: TGTGCCAGCAGTTTGGGGGGGCGGGGCACAGATACGCAGTATTTT.

This chain uses TRBV13 with TRBJ2-2; 7 bases match TRBD1. The CDR3 totals 17 residues. CDR1 and CDR2 from the germline V gene are PRHDT and FYEKMQ (reference sequence). The junction had 9 bases not matched to a gene; V was cut back by 0 bases and J by 5 bases. Here the CDR3 DNA reads TGTGCCAGCAGCTTAGGCCCCGACAGGGTCGTGACCGGGGAGCTGTTTTTT. Translating gives CASSLGPDRVVTGELFF.